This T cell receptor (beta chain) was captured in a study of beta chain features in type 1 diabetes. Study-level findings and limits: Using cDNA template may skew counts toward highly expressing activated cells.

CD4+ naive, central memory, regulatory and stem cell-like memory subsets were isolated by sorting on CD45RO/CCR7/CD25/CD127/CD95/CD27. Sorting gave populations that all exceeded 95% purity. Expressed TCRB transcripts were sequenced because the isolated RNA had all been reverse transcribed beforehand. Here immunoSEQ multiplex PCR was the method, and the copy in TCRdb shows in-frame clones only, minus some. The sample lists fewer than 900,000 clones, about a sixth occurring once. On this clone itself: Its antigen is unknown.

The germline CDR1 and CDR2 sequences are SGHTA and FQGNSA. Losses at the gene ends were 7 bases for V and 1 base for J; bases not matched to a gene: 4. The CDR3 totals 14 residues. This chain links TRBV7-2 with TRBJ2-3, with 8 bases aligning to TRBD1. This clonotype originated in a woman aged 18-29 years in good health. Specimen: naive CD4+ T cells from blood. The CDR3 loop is CASNQGAGTDTQYF. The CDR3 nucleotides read TGTGCCAGCAACCAGGGGGCCGGCACAGATACGCAGTATTTT. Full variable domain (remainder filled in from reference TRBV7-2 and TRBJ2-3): GAGVSQSPSNKVTEKGKDVELRCDPISGHTALYWYRQSLGQGLEFLIYFQGNSAPDKSGLPSDRFSAERTGGSVSTLTIQRTQQEDSAVYLCASNQGAGTDTQYFGPGTRLTVL.